This T cell receptor beta chain is from a study of T cell responses to AZD1222 COVID-19 vaccine. TCRdb's table, derived via immunoSEQ multiplex PCR, lists solely in-frame clones and lacks some. The top ten hold about 5% of the sample, which has 150,000 or so clones, roughly nine tenths seen once. Findings of the study overall: Donors were mostly white British, more females; clonal diversity possibly underestimated.

Germline CDR1 and CDR2: SGHNT and YENEEA. This CDR3 has 15 residues. V lost 5 bases, J lost 5 bases, and 8 bases stayed unmatched. Note on this clone: Its target is unknown.

The specimen comprised peripheral blood, sampled on day 0 of MenACWY control vaccination. The V gene is TRBV11-3, the J gene TRBJ2-2, with 7 bases matching TRBD1. This TCR derives from an adult in good health. The CDR3 is CASSPRQGDTGELFF. In nucleotides, the CDR3 is TGTGCCAGCAGCCCCCGACAGGGAGATACCGGGGAGCTGTTTTTT.